This T cell receptor (beta chain) was sequenced during a study of lymphopenia after photon versus proton radiotherapy. This CDR3 comprises 16 residues. The trim removed 6 bases at V and 5 bases at J, leaving 15 bases unmatched. Germline CDR1 and CDR2: SGHNT and YYREEE (reference sequence). Clones were read by immunoSEQ multiplex PCR, and TCRdb kept only the in-frame ones, dropping some. The sample records 65,000 to 85,000 clones, around 93% being singletons. The sample here was peripheral blood, taken from a patient treated with photon-based radiotherapy. This chain joins TRBV5-4 and TRBJ2-7; 9 positions match TRBD1. This sequence was found in a woman aged 40-49 years with cholangiocarcinoma. The CDR3 DNA reads TGTGCCAGCAACGCGGCCTTGGGACAGGGAGCCGACGAGCAGTACTTC. Its protein is CASNAALGQGADEQYF.